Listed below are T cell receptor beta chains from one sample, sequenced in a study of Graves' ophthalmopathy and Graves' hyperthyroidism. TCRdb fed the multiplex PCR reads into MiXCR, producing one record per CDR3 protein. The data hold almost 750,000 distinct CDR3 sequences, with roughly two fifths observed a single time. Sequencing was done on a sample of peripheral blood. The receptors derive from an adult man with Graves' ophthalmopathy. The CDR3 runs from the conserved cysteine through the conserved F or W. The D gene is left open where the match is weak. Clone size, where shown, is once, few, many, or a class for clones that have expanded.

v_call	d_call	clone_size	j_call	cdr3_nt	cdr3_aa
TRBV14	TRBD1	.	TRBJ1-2	TGTGCTAGGGATGACAGGGGTGACTATGGCTACACCTTC	CARDDRGDYGYTF
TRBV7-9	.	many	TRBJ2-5	TGTGCCAGCAGCTTACTGCGCGCGGGACAAGAGACCCAGTACTTC	CASSLLRAGQETQYF
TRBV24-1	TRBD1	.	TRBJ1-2	TGTGCCACCAGTGATGGGACAGCCTATGGCTACACCTTC	CATSDGTAYGYTF
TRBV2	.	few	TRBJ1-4	TGTGCCAGCAGGGGCATGTCCTCCTTTTATAATGAAAAACTGTTTTTT	CASRGMSSFYNEKLFF
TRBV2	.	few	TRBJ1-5	TGTGCCAGCAGCGACTTGGACTCAGGGAGTGTGAGCAATCAGCCCCAGCATTTT	CASSDLDSGSVSNQPQHF
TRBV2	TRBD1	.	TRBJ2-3	TGTGCCACACGAGGGGACAGGGGGCCGGATACGCAGTATTTT	CATRGDRGPDTQYF
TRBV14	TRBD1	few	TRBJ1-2	TGTGCCAGCAGTTTCACTGATGGACAGGGGGCGCGAGGCTACACCTTC	CASSFTDGQGARGYTF
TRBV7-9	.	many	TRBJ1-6	TGTGCCAGCAGCTTAGCGCTCACAGGGAACTTGTCACCCCTCCACTTT	CASSLALTGNLSPLHF
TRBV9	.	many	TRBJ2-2	TGTGCCAGCAGCGTAGACAACACCGGGGAGCTGTTTTTT	CASSVDNTGELFF
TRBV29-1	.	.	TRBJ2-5	TGCAGCGTTGAAGATCGCCGGGCAGCAGAGACCCAGTACTTC	CSVEDRRAAETQYF
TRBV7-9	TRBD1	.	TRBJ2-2	TGTGCCAGCAGCAAAGGGACAGGGGTGTCCACCGGGGAGCTGTTTTTT	CASSKGTGVSTGELFF
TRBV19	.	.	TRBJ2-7	TGTGCCAGTAGTATCGCGGGGTCCGAGCAGTACTTC	CASSIAGSEQYF
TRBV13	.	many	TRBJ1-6	TGTGCCAGCAGCACCGGACAGACCTCACCCCTCCACTTT	CASSTGQTSPLHF
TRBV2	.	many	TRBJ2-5	TGTGCCAGCAGTGAAGCGCGGGGTGCCAGGACCCAGTACTTC	CASSEARGARTQYF
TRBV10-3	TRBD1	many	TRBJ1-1	TGTGCCATCAGTGCCACGACAGGGCCCACTGAAGCTTTCTTT	CAISATTGPTEAFF
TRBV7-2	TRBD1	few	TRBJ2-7	TGTGCCAGCAGTTCTACGATGGGACAGGGCGCCTACGAGCAGTACTTC	CASSSTMGQGAYEQYF
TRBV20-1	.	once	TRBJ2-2	TGCAGTGCTAGCGACAGCAAAACCGGGGAGCTGTTTTTT	CSASDSKTGELFF
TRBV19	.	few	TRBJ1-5	TGTGCCAGTGGTGGTACGGGGGGGCAAAATCAGCCCCAGCATTTT	CASGGTGGQNQPQHF
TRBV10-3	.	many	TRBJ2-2	TGTGCCATCAGCCAGGGGACCGCGAACACCGGGGAGCTGTTTTTT	CAISQGTANTGELFF
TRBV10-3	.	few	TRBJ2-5	TGTGCCAGCAGTGCTACTTTTCGGCCGGGGCAAGAGACCCAGTACTTC	CASSATFRPGQETQYF
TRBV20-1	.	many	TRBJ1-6	TGCAGTGCTACCCAGGGGAGGGGAAACCTTTCACCCCTCCACTTT	CSATQGRGNLSPLHF
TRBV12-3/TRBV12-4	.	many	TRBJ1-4	TGTGCCAGCAGCCTGGACAGTCTGGGAACTAATGAAAAACTGTTTTTT	CASSLDSLGTNEKLFF
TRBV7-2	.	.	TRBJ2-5	TGTGCCAGCAGCTTAATAGCCGGGAGGACCCAGTACTTC	CASSLIAGRTQYF
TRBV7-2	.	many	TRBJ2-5	TGTGCCAGCAGCCCACCCCTCGGGGGGACAGATCAAGAGACCCAGTACTTC	CASSPPLGGTDQETQYF
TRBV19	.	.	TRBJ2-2	TGTGCCAGTAGGCGCAGATATGGGGACACCGGGGAGCTGTTTTTT	CASRRRYGDTGELFF
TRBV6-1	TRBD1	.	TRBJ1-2	TGTGCCAGCAGTGAAGAATTGGACAGGCTCTATGGCTACACCTTC	CASSEELDRLYGYTF
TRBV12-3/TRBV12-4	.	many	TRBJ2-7	TGTGCCAGCAGCCGTGGCTACGAGCAGTACTTC	CASSRGYEQYF